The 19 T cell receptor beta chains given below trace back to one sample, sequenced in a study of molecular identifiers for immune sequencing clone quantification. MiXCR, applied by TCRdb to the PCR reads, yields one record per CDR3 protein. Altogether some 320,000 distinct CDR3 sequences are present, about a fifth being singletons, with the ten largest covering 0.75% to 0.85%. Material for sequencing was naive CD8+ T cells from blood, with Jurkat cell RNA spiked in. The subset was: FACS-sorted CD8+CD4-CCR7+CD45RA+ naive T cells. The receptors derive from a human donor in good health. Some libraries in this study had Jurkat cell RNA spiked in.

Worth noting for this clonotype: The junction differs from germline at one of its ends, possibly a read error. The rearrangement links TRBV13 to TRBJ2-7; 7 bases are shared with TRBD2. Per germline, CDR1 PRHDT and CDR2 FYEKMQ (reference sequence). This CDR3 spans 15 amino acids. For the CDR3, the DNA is TGTGCCAGCAGCACACTTCAGGGAGGGCACTACGAGCAGCACTTC. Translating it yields CASSTLQGGHYEQHF.

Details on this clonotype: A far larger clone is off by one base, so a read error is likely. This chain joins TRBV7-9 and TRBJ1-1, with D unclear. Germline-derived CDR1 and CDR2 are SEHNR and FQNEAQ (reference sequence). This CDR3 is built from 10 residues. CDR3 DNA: TGTGCCAACAGCTTAACTGAAGCTTTCTTT. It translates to CANSLTEAFF. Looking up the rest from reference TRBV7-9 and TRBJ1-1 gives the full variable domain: DTGVSQNPRHKITKRGQNVTFRCDPISEHNRLYWYRQTLGQGPEFLTYFQNEAQLEKSRLLSDRFSAERPKGSFSTLEIQRTEQGDSAMYLCANSLTEAFFGQGTRLTVV.

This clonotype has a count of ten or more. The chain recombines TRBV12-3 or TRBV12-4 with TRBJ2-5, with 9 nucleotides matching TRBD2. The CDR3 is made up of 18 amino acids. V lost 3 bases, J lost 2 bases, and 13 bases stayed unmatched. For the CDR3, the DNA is TGTGCCAGCAGTTTTAGCGGGAGCGATTCGGTTGGTCAAGAGACCCAGTACTTC. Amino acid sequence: CASSFSGSDSVGQETQYF.

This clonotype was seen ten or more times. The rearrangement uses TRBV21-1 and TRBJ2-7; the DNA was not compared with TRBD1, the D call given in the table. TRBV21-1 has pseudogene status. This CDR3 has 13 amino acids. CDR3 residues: CASSRDPGREQYF. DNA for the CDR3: TGTGCCAGCAGCAGAGATCCAGGGCGGGAGCAGTACTTC.

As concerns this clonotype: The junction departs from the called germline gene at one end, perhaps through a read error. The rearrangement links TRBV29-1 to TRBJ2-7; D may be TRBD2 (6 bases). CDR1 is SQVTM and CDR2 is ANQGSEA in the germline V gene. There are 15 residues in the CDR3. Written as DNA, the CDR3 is TGCAGCGTTGAAAAAAGGGTCCCGGGGGTTTACGAGCGGTACTTC. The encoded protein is CSVEKRVPGVYERYF.

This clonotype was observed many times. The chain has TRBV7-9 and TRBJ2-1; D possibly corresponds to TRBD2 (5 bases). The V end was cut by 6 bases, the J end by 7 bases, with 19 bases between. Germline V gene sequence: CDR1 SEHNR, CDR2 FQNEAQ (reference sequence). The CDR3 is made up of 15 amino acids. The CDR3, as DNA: TGTGCCAGCAGTTCAGATAGACACTGGGAGAATGAGCAGTTCTTC. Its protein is CASSSDRHWENEQFF.

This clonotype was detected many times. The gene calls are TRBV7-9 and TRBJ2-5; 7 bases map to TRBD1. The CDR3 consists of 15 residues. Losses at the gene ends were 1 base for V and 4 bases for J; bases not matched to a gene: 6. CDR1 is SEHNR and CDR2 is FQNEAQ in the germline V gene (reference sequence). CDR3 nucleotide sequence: TGTGCCAGCAGCTTAGAGGGGACAGCCGGAGAGACCCAGTACTTC. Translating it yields CASSLEGTAGETQYF.

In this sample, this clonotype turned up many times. This CDR3 is CASSLGTTSSTDTQYF. Here the CDR3 DNA reads TGTGCCAGCAGCTTGGGGACAACCTCTAGCACAGATACGCAGTATTTT. The chain has TRBV7-9 and TRBJ2-3; D perhaps matches TRBD1 (6 bases). With 3 bases removed from V and 0 bases from J, the gap between germline ends came to 13 bases. Germline values: CDR1 SEHNR, CDR2 FQNEAQ (reference sequence). This CDR3 spans 16 amino acids.

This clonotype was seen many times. The CDR3 DNA is TGCAGTGCTAGCGAGCGGGAGGGCCGCGAGCAGTACTTC. Translated: CSASEREGREQYF. The chain links TRBV20-1 to TRBJ2-7, with TRBD2 identical over 10 bases. Trimming at V came to 3 bases and at J to 6 bases, leaving 5 bases not matched to a gene. This CDR3 spans 13 amino acids. In germline, CDR1 is DFQATT, CDR2 SNEGSKA (reference sequence).

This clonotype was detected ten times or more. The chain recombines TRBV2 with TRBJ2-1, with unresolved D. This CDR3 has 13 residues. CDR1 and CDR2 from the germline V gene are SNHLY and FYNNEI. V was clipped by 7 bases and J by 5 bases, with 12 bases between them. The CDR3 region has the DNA TGTGCCAGCAAAGAGCCCCCAAACAATGAGCAGTTCTTC. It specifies CASKEPPNNEQFF.

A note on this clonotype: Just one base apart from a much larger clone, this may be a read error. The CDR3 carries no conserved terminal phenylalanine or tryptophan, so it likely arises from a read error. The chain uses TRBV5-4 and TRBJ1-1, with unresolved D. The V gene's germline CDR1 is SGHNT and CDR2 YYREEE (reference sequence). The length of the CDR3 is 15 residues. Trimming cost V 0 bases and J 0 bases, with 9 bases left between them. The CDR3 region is CASSLGPYMNTEAFL. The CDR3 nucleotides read TGTGCCAGCAGCTTGGGACCCTATATGAACACTGAAGCTTTCCTT.

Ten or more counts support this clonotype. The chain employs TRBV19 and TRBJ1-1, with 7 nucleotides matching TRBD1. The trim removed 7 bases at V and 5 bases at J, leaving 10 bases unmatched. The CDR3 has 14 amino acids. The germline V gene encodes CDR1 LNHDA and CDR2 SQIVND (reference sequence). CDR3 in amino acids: CASTMNRGWTEAFF. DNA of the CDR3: TGTGCCAGTACCATGAACAGGGGTTGGACTGAAGCTTTCTTT.

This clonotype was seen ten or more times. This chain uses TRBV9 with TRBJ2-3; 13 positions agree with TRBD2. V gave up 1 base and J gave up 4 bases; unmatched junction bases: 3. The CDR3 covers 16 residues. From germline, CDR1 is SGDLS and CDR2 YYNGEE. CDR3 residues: CASSVWTSGGSDTQYF. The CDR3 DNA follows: TGTGCCAGCAGCGTATGGACTAGCGGGGGATCAGATACGCAGTATTTT.

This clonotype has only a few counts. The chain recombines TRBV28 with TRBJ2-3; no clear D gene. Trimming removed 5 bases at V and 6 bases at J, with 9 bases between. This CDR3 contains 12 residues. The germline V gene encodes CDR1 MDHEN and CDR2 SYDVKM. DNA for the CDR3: TGTGCCAGCAGTGAGACTTGGGATACGCAGTATTTT. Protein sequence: CASSETWDTQYF.

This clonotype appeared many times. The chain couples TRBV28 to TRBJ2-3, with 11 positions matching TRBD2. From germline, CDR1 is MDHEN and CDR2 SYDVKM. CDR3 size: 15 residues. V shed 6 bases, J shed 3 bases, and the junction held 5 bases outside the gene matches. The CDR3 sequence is CASRPTSGATDTQYF. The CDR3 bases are TGTGCCAGCAGACCGACTAGCGGGGCGACAGATACGCAGTATTTT.

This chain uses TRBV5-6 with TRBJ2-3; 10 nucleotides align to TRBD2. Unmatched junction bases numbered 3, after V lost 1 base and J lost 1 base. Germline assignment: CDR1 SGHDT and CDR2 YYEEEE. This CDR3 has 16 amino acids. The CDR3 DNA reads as TGTGCCAGCAGCTTGACTAGCGGGAAAGGCACAGATACGCAGTATTTT. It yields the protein CASSLTSGKGTDTQYF.

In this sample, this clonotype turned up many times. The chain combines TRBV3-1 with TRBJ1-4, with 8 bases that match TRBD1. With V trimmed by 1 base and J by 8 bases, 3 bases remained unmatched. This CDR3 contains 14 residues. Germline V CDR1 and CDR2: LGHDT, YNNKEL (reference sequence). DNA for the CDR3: TGTGCCAGCAGCCAAGTGACAGGGGTAGAAAAACTGTTTTTT. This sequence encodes CASSQVTGVEKLFF. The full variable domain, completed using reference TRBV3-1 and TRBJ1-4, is DTAVSQTPKYLVTQMGNDKSIKCEQNLGHDTMYWYKQDSKKFLKIMFSYNNKELIINETVPNRFSPKSPDKAHLNLHINSLELGDSAVYFCASSQVTGVEKLFFGSGTQLSVL.

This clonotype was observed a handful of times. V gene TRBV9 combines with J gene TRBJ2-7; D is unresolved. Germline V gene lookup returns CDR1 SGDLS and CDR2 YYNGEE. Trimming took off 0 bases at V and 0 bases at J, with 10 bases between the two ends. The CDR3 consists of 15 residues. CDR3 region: CASSVDGSGSYEQYF. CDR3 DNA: TGTGCCAGCAGCGTAGATGGGTCCGGCTCCTACGAGCAGTACTTC.

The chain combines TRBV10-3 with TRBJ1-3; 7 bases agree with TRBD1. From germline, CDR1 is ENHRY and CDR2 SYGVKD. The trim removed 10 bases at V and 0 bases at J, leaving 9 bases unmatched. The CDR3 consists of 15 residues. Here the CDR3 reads CATRTGPYSGNTIYF. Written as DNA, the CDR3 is TGTGCCACCCGGACAGGTCCCTACTCTGGAAACACCATATATTTT.